These 10 T cell receptor beta chains came from one sample sequenced in a study of cytomegalovirus exposure and HLA in healthy donors. 13 Jbeta primers and 60 Vbeta primers were used for the PCR. Repertoires were generated with immunoSEQ multiplex PCR, while TCRdb's copy carries only in-frame clones and drops some. Here the sample spans about 140,000 clones, more than 60% being singletons. The material sequenced was PBMCs. These receptors originate from a woman aged 60-75 years in good health and CMV-seronegative.

The V and J genes are TRBV6-6 and TRBJ2-1, with TRBD2 identical over 10 bases. CDR1 and CDR2 from the germline V gene are MNHNY and SVGAGI (reference sequence). The CDR3 contains 15 residues. Germline trimming cut 6 bases from V and 2 bases from J; bases unmatched to any gene: 4. The CDR3, as DNA: TGTGCCAGCAGCGGAGGGACTAGCGCCTACAATGAGCAGTTCTTC. Translating gives CASSGGTSAYNEQFF.

The chain has TRBV11-2 and TRBJ1-1; D is undetermined. CDR3 length: 14 amino acids. Germline V gene sequence: CDR1 SGHAT, CDR2 FQNNGV. Trimming shortened V by 2 bases and J by 5 bases, and 12 bases separated the two germline ends. CDR3 bases: TGTGCCAGCAGCTTAAAAGAGGGTAAAACTGAAGCTTTCTTT. It encodes CASSLKEGKTEAFF.

There are a few counts of this clone. The chain couples TRBV5-1 to TRBJ2-7; the match to TRBD1 covers 9 bases. Germline trimming cut 0 bases from V and 3 bases from J; bases unmatched to any gene: 1. Germline assignment: CDR1 SGHRS and CDR2 YFSETQ. This CDR3 is built from 14 residues. CDR3 in DNA: TGCGCCAGCAGCTTGGGGGGACAGGGCTACGAGCAGTACTTC. It yields the protein CASSLGGQGYEQYF.

The chain uses TRBV6-4 and TRBJ1-2; D gene ambiguous. Trimming took 7 bases from V and 8 from J, leaving 20 bases between them. Per germline, CDR1 MRHNA and CDR2 SNTAGT. The CDR3 has 14 residues. CDR3 DNA sequence: TGTGCCAGCATGGCCGTCGGGATCGGGAGCGGCTACACCTTC. As protein: CASMAVGIGSGYTF.

The V call is TRBV10-3, the J call TRBJ2-5; TRBD2 aligns across 12 bases. The CDR3 extends over 13 amino acids. Per the germline V gene, CDR1 is ENHRY and CDR2 is SYGVKD. V lost 8 bases, J lost 5 bases, and 3 bases stayed unmatched. The CDR3 coding sequence is TGTGCCATCTCTAGCGGGGGGGCGGAGACCCAGTACTTC. Translation gives CAISSGGAETQYF.

The chain employs TRBV5-1 and TRBJ2-3; no clear D. Germline-derived CDR1 and CDR2 are SGHRS and YFSETQ. V lost 0 bases and J 4 bases, leaving 6 bases between the germline ends. This CDR3 spans 13 amino acids. The CDR3 bases are TGCGCCAGCAGCTTGGCCGGAGCAGATACGCAGTATTTT. Amino acids: CASSLAGADTQYF.

V is TRBV11-2 and J is TRBJ2-1; 13 bases agree with TRBD2. Trimming removed 3 bases from V and 9 bases from J; junction bases left unmatched: 8. This CDR3 region has 16 residues. Looked up from germline, CDR1 is SGHAT and CDR2 is FQNNGV. CDR3 amino acids: CASSFRTSGRIVEQFF. CDR3 coding DNA: TGTGCCAGCAGCTTCCGGACTAGCGGGAGAATAGTTGAGCAGTTCTTC.

The chain joins TRBV5-1 to TRBJ2-2, with 12 bases matching TRBD2. The J segment lost 4 bases and the V segment lost 0 bases, leaving 7 bases of the junction unmatched. The CDR3 is 18 amino acids. Per germline, CDR1 SGHRS and CDR2 YFSETQ. CDR3 region: CASSLVGLAGLGTGELFF. The CDR3 DNA sequence: TGCGCCAGCAGCTTGGTGGGACTAGCGGGCCTAGGCACCGGGGAGCTGTTTTTT.

The chain joins TRBV7-2 to TRBJ2-3; 12 bases agree with TRBD2. Germline V gene sequence: CDR1 SGHTA, CDR2 FQGNSA. The CDR3 runs 14 residues. Unmatched junction bases numbered 5, after V lost 5 bases and J lost 8 bases. This CDR3 is CASSAWTSGATQYF. The CDR3 DNA sequence: TGTGCCAGCAGCGCCTGGACTAGCGGGGCTACGCAGTATTTT.

To note about this clone: One junction end disagrees with the germline gene, perhaps due to a read error. The V and J genes are TRBV7-9 and TRBJ2-5, with D perhaps matching TRBD2 (6 bases). This CDR3 has 16 residues. Germline CDR1 SEHNR, CDR2 FQNEAQ (reference sequence). CDR3 protein: CSSRISGGTDRETQYF. The CDR3 DNA reads TGTTCCAGCAGGATAAGTGGCGGGACCGATCGGGAGACCCAGTACTTC.